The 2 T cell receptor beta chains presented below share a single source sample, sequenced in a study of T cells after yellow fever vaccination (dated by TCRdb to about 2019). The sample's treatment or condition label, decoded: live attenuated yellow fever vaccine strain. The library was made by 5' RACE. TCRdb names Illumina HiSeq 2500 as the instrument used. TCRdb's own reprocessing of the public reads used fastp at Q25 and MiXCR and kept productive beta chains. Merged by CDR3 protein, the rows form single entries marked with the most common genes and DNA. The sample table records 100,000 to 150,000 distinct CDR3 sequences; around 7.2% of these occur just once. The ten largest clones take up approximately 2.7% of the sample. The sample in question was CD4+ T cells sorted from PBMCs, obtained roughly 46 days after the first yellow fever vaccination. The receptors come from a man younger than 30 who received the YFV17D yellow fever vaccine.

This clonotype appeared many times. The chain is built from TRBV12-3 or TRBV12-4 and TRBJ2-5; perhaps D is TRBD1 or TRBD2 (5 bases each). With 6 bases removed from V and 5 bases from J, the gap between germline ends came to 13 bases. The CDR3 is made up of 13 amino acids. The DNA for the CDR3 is TGTGCCAGCAGCCCACCGGGGCCCGAGACCCAGTACTTC. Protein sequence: CASSPPGPETQYF.

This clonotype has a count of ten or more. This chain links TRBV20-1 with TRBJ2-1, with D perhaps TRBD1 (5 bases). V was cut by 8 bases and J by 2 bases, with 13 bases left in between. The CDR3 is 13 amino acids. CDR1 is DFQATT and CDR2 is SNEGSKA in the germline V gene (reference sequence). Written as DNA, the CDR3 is TGCAGTTCAAGAGAACAGGCCTACAATGAGCAGTTCTTC. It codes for CSSREQAYNEQFF.